The clone carrying this TCR beta chain was detected only a few times. Antigen specificity is unknown. No cell sorting was done before RNA was extracted from the tissue. The sample comes from a study of tumor and adjacent non-tumor tissue in lung cancer. TCRbeta libraries were built with three rounds of nested PCR, modified from ARM-PCR. TCRdb reprocessed the multiplex PCR reads with MiXCR, giving one entry per CDR3 protein. Seen here are about 85,000 distinct CDR3 sequences, more than 60% observed once, and the top ten hold around 14%. The study's findings and limits: Top 100 clones took a larger repertoire share in normal lung.

Germline V gives CDR1 MNHNS, CDR2 SASEGT. CDR3 size: 18 residues. The source is a man aged 70-80 years with non-small cell lung cancer. V and J are TRBV6-1 and TRBJ2-3; D unclear. Near its end, the DNA agrees better with TRBJ1-5, so the J call may be wrong. Material for sequencing was lung tumor tissue. The CDR3 DNA reads TGTGCCAGCAGTGAAACGGGAGGGAGAGGACGTGGCACAGATACGCAGCATTTT. Its protein is CASSETGGRGRGTDTQHF.